This T cell receptor (beta chain) was observed in a study of cytomegalovirus exposure and HLA in healthy donors. Whole-study findings and limits: For TCR beta chains, V- and J-gene trimming was later linked to a missense DCLRE1C variant. Follow-up analysis found HLA locus-dependent TCR association rates, highest for DRB1 and lowest for HLA-C.

Vbeta (60) and Jbeta (13) primers were used in the PCR. TCRdb's table, derived via immunoSEQ multiplex PCR, lists solely in-frame clones and lacks some. The data show 200,000 to 250,000 clones, with 65% to 85% seen just once and more than 0.6% held by the top ten. Germline CDR1 reads SQVTM; CDR2 reads ANQGSEA. V was pared by 6 bases and J by 15 bases, with 9 bases between. The CDR3 consists of 8 residues. About this clone itself: What it binds is not known.

The rearrangement links TRBV29-1 to TRBJ2-1, with D hard to call. This sequence originates from a boy between 2 and 10 years old in good health and CMV-seronegative. The sequencing input was PBMCs. CDR3: CSVPDSFF. The CDR3 DNA follows: TGCAGCGTACCCGACTCGTTCTTC.